This TCR beta chain came from a study of blood T cell repertoires in COVID-19 (dated by TCRdb to the early 2020s). Context from the whole study: Samples from collaborators originated in the United States, Italy and Spain and spanned both the acute and convalescent phases of COVID-19. Sample metadata almost always included a de-identified subject ID, COVID-19 status, age in years and sex. Deeply sampled blood TCRbeta repertoires from subjects exposed to, actively infected with, or recovered from COVID-19 were included in the dataset. The repertoires were released in a freely available public database intended as a resource for research on the immune response to SARS-CoV-2. Samples were obtained from the ongoing ImmuneRACE study (first 160 participants) and from some 1,300 subjects provided by 6 global collaborators. The prospective study material was composed of cDNA or gDNA derived from T cells, B-cell-depleted T cells, or PBMCs. Where available, HLA class I and class II types were obtained from metadata supplied by the sample provider rather than from assay-based typing. The paper as a whole reports these results and caveats: The amount of clinical and demographic metadata varied by source and participant and was provided uncurated.

Points on this clone: No antigen is known for it. No quality values exist for individual bases; no much larger clone is one base distant.

V lost 5 bases and J lost 5 bases, and the count of bases not matched to a germline gene is 13. The CDR3 spans 17 residues, from the cysteine through the phenylalanine. Only CDR3 DNA is held: 51 bases, read in frame from base 1. The germline V gene gives CDR1 as SGHTA and CDR2 as FQGTGA. TCRbeta CDR3 regions were amplified from genomic DNA by means of the immunoSEQ Assay, a bias-controlled multiplex PCR. In the source study's methods: The number of nucleated cells in each sample was estimated from the amplification of reference gene primers within the assay. To quantify the absolute abundance of each unique TCRbeta CDR3 rearrangement, sequence reads were collapsed and filtered. Productive Simpson clonality was computed per sample as the square root of Simpson's diversity index over productive rearrangements. TCRdb provides this immuneACCESS table in a form limited to in-frame rearrangements. Some clones are lacking; in checked studies, under half of them reflect an unresolved V gene, and why the rest are absent is not known. V and J calls and clone size follow that table, whereas D and trimming were derived from the DNA. Present in this sample are some 29,000 clones, roughly nine tenths of which were seen just once. More than 9% of the sample goes to the ten largest clones.

Whole blood was collected in K2EDTA tubes by collaborating institutions according to the institutions' own protocols. For TCRbeta analysis, collaborator samples were shipped as frozen whole blood, as isolated PBMCs, or as DNA extracted from either sample type. Sequenced input: peripheral blood. The receptor was isolated from a human donor in a cohort sampled during active COVID-19. The chain couples TRBV7-3 to TRBJ2-2; 8 central nucleotides agree with TRBD1. The CDR3 region reads CASSPTGQGLGTGELFF. The bases read TGTGCCAGCAGCCCAACCGGACAGGGTCTAGGGACCGGGGAGCTGTTTTTT.